This TCR beta chain was retrieved from a study of beta chain features in type 1 diabetes. The CDR3 is made up of 13 amino acids. The V gene's germline CDR1 is SNHLY and CDR2 FYNNEI. V shed 4 bases and J shed 4 bases, with 8 bases lying between them. Findings and limits, study-wide: A definitive answer on HLA type influencing TCRB rearrangement was not reached here. Since sequencing was performed on cDNA, cells with high TCR expression could be over-represented.

Blood was drawn once from each donor into heparinised tubes. The draws averaged approximately 120 mL. Isolation of CD4+ naive, central memory, regulatory and stem cell-like memory cells was achieved by sorting via CD45RO/CCR7/CD25/CD127/CD95/CD27. TCRB transcripts that were expressed got sequenced, as all of the isolated RNA had been reverse transcribed. The data were produced by immunoSEQ multiplex PCR, yet TCRdb's version contains in-frame clones alone and is incomplete. The table has hundreds of thousands of clones, 13% to 15% seen once. On this clone: Its antigen is currently unknown.

Source material: naive CD4+ T cells from blood. This chain joins TRBV2 and TRBJ1-5; D might be TRBD1 (6 bases). This clonotype was sampled from a woman in her thirties or forties in good health. CDR3 protein: CASSGDTNQPQHF. The CDR3 DNA sequence: TGTGCCAGCAGTGGGGACACAAATCAGCCCCAGCATTTT.